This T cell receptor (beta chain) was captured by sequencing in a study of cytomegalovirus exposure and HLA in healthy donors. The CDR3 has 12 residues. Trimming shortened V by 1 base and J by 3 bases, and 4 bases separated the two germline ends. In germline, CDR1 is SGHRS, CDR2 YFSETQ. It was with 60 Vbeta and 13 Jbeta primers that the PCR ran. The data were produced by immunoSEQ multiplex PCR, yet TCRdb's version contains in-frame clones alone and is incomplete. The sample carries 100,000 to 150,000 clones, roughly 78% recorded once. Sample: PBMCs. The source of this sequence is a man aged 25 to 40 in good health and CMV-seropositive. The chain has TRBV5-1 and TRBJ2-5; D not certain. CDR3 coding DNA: TGCGCCAGCAGCTTGAGAGAAGAGACCCAGTACTTC. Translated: CASSLREETQYF. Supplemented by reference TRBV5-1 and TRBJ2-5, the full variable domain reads KAGVTQTPRYLIKTRGQQVTLSCSPISGHRSVSWYQQTPGQGLQFLFEYFSETQRNKGNFPGRFSGRQFSNSRSEMNVSTLELGDSALYLCASSLREETQYFGPGTRLLVL.